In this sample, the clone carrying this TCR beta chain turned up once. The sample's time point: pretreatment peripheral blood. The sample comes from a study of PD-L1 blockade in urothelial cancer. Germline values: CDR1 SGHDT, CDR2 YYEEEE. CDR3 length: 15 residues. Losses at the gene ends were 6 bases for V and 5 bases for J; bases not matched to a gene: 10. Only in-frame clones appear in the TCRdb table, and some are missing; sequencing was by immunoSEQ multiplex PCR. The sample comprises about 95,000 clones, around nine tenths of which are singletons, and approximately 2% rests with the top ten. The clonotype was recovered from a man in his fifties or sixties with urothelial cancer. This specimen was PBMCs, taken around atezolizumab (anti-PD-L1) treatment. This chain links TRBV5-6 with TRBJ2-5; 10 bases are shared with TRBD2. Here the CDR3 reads CASTPGAGGPETQYF. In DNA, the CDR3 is TGTGCCAGCACCCCTGGAGCGGGAGGGCCCGAGACCCAGTACTTC.